These T cell receptor beta chains were read from a single sample in a study of cytomegalovirus exposure and HLA in healthy donors. TCRdb's copy holds only in-frame clones and misses some; the assay was immunoSEQ multiplex PCR. The table has under 350,000 clones, approximately 86% seen once; the top ten hold approximately 1%. Sequencing input: PBMCs. Receptor source: a woman aged 18-29 years in good health and CMV-seronegative. The CDR3 runs from the conserved cysteine through the conserved F or W. A D gene is named only where the DNA matches it firmly. Not every row has a clone size; where given, it reads once, few, many or a size class.

NA,TRBV5-1,TRBD1,TRBJ2-5,CASSFPQGAVRETQYF,TGCGCCAGCAGCTTCCCCCAGGGGGCCGTGCGGGAGACCCAGTACTTC
NA,TRBV5-1,NA,TRBJ1-2,CASSLELSGYGYTF,TGCGCCAGCAGCTTAGAACTCTCGGGCTATGGCTACACCTTC
NA,TRBV7-8,TRBD2,TRBJ2-3,CASSGSGLFTDTQYF,TGTGCCAGCAGCGGTAGCGGGCTCTTCACAGATACGCAGTATTTT
NA,TRBV7-6,TRBD2,TRBJ2-1,CASSRPVGGNEQFF,TGTGCCAGCAGCCGCCCCGTGGGGGGGAATGAGCAGTTCTTC
NA,TRBV27,NA,TRBJ1-1,CASGSDLNTEAFF,TGTGCCAGCGGCTCAGATTTGAACACTGAAGCTTTCTTT
NA,TRBV5-1,NA,TRBJ1-2,CASGQGYYGYTF,TGCGCCAGCGGGCAGGGATATTATGGCTACACCTTC
few,TRBV6-6,NA,TRBJ2-7,CASRAPTYEQYF,TGTGCCAGCAGGGCCCCCACCTACGAGCAGTACTTC
NA,TRBV6-5,TRBD1,TRBJ2-1,CASSYSTGDFANEQFF,TGTGCCAGCAGTTACTCTACAGGGGATTTTGCAAATGAGCAGTTCTTC
NA,TRBV4-3,TRBD2,TRBJ2-1,CASSYRTSYRFNEQFF,TGCGCCAGCAGCTATCGGACTAGCTATCGTTTCAATGAGCAGTTCTTC
NA,TRBV27,NA,TRBJ1-1,CASSLSTGSFEAFF,TGTGCCAGCAGTTTGTCCACAGGGAGTTTTGAAGCTTTCTTT
NA,TRBV15,NA,TRBJ1-5,CATSRDQTAGNNQPQHF,TGTGCCACCAGCAGAGATCAAACGGCAGGGAACAATCAGCCCCAGCATTTT
NA,TRBV7-2,TRBD1,TRBJ2-2,CASSLTGAGELFF,TGTGCCAGCAGCTTAACAGGGGCCGGGGAGCTGTTTTTT
NA,TRBV13,NA,TRBJ2-3,CASSLLGGNTDTQYF,TGTGCCAGCAGCTTACTCGGGGGAAACACAGATACGCAGTATTTT
NA,TRBV11-3,TRBD1,TRBJ2-2,CASSSGQGGTGELFF,TGTGCCAGCAGCTCGGGACAGGGGGGGACCGGGGAGCTGTTTTTT
few,TRBV21-1,NA,TRBJ1-2,CASSKVAGGYTF,TGTGCCAGCAGCAAAGTTGCGGGGGGCTACACCTTC
NA,TRBV27,NA,TRBJ2-7,CASSPQTLTYEQYF,TGTGCCAGCAGTCCGCAGACACTTACCTACGAGCAGTACTTC
NA,TRBV13,TRBD1,TRBJ1-2,CASSVIQGAGYTF,TGTGCCAGCAGCGTAATACAGGGGGCCGGCTACACCTTC
NA,TRBV6-6,NA,TRBJ1-2,CASSSYSYGYTF,TGTGCCAGCAGTTCTTATTCCTATGGCTACACCTTC
NA,TRBV11-3,TRBD2,TRBJ2-7,CASSQEAGVSYEQYF,TGTGCCAGCAGCCAAGAAGCGGGAGTAAGCTACGAGCAGTACTTC
NA,TRBV9,NA,TRBJ1-2,CASSVTGRREGYTF,TGTGCCAGCAGCGTAACGGGGAGACGGGAGGGCTACACCTTC
few,TRBV2,NA,TRBJ1-6,CASMGQNYNSPLHF,TGTGCCAGCATGGGGCAGAACTATAATTCACCCCTCCACTTT
once,TRBV5-6,NA,TRBJ2-5,CASSLVDSKETQYF,TGTGCCAGCAGCTTGGTGGACAGTAAAGAGACCCAGTACTTC
once,TRBV7-7,TRBD1,TRBJ2-7,CASSLGQGLEQYF,TGTGCCAGCAGCTTAGGACAGGGCCTTGAGCAGTACTTC
once,TRBV30,NA,TRBJ1-1,CAWGQRNTEAFF,TGTGCCTGGGGACAGAGGAACACTGAAGCTTTCTTT
NA,TRBV11-2,NA,TRBJ2-7,CASRGSSIYEQYF,TGTGCCAGCAGGGGGAGTAGCATCTACGAGCAGTACTTC
NA,TRBV30,TRBD2,TRBJ2-3,CAWSVLRTSGGSTDTQYF,TGTGCCTGGAGTGTATTGAGGACTAGCGGGGGGAGCACAGATACGCAGTATTTT
NA,TRBV20-1,NA,TRBJ2-2,CSAPQSGELFF,TGCAGTGCCCCTCAGTCCGGGGAGCTGTTTTTT
NA,TRBV30,NA,TRBJ2-5,CAWSPGGQETQYF,TGTGCCTGGAGTCCAGGGGGGCAAGAGACCCAGTACTTC
once,TRBV4-1,TRBD2,TRBJ2-7,CASSQAWGTTEQYF,TGCGCCAGCAGCCAAGCGTGGGGGACTACCGAGCAGTACTTC
NA,TRBV7-6,NA,TRBJ2-3,CASSFVSYGGTDTQYF,TGTGCCAGCAGCTTCGTATCGTACGGAGGCACAGATACGCAGTATTTT
once,TRBV6-5,NA,TRBJ2-7,CASSSTTPLYEQYF,TGTGCCAGCAGTTCAACAACCCCTCTTTACGAGCAGTACTTC
few,TRBV6-4,NA,TRBJ1-6,CASSDGASSPLHF,TGTGCCAGCAGTGACGGGGCCAGTTCACCCCTCCACTTT
NA,TRBV19,NA,TRBJ2-7,CASSMEASGTLGYEQYF,TGTGCCAGTAGTATGGAAGCCTCCGGGACATTGGGCTACGAGCAGTACTTC
NA,TRBV6-5,NA,TRBJ1-5,CASRPGGASNQPQHF,TGTGCCAGCAGACCAGGAGGGGCGAGCAATCAGCCCCAGCATTTT
NA,TRBV11-2,TRBD1,TRBJ2-1,CASSSRDRGSSYNEQFF,TGTGCCAGCAGCTCCCGGGACAGGGGGTCATCCTACAATGAGCAGTTCTTC
NA,TRBV7-6,TRBD2,TRBJ2-7,CASRPLAGVMYEQYF,TGTGCCAGCAGACCGCTAGCGGGAGTCATGTACGAGCAGTACTTC
NA,TRBV30,NA,TRBJ1-2,CAWSQGYGYTF,TGTGCCTGGAGTCAGGGGTATGGCTACACCTTC
NA,TRBV4-3,NA,TRBJ1-1,CASSQDTRGTEAFF,TGCGCCAGCAGCCAAGATACACGGGGGACCGAAGCTTTCTTT
NA,TRBV20-1,NA,TRBJ2-1,CSGESLGEQFF,TGCAGTGGCGAATCGCTCGGTGAGCAGTTCTTC
NA,TRBV7-9,NA,TRBJ1-1,CASSLVGGIGVAEAFF,TGTGCCAGCAGCTTAGTCGGGGGGATTGGTGTCGCTGAAGCTTTCTTT
NA,TRBV5-8,TRBD1,TRBJ2-7,CASSHGQGDDEQYF,TGTGCCAGCAGCCATGGACAGGGAGACGACGAGCAGTACTTC
NA,TRBV10-3,NA,TRBJ2-7,CAISRTGSDTYEQYF,TGTGCCATCAGTCGGACTGGGAGTGACACCTACGAGCAGTACTTC
NA,TRBV27,TRBD1,TRBJ2-7,CASSLAGQAVEQYF,TGTGCCAGCAGTTTAGCCGGACAGGCGGTAGAGCAGTACTTC
NA,TRBV23-1,NA,TRBJ1-2,CASSFNRHRRNYGYTF,TGCGCCAGCAGTTTCAATCGGCACAGGCGTAACTATGGCTACACCTTC
NA,TRBV29-1,NA,TRBJ2-3,CSVGQGMFADTQYF,TGCAGCGTTGGTCAGGGGATGTTCGCAGATACGCAGTATTTT
NA,TRBV27,NA,TRBJ2-1,CASSLSANKDTEQFF,TGTGCCAGCAGTTTATCGGCCAATAAGGACACGGAGCAGTTCTTC
NA,TRBV6-1,TRBD2,TRBJ2-1,CACLLSAGGPREQFF,TGTGCCTGCCTACTCTCTGCGGGGGGGCCTCGTGAGCAGTTCTTC
NA,TRBV5-4,NA,TRBJ1-3,CASSFRDPGNTIYF,TGTGCCAGCAGCTTCCGCGATCCTGGAAACACCATATATTTT
NA,TRBV13,TRBD1,TRBJ2-7,CASSSYLQGSYEQYF,TGTGCCAGCAGTTCCTATCTACAGGGGTCCTACGAGCAGTACTTC
NA,TRBV27,NA,TRBJ1-1,CASRFKNTEAFF,TGTGCCAGCCGTTTCAAGAACACTGAAGCTTTCTTT
NA,TRBV12-5,NA,TRBJ1-1,CASGPHTLLNTEAFF,TGTGCTAGTGGTCCCCACACCTTATTGAACACTGAAGCTTTCTTT
NA,TRBV5-6,NA,TRBJ1-1,CASSSQGLLNTEAFF,TGTGCCAGCAGCTCCCAGGGACTGCTGAACACTGAAGCTTTCTTT
NA,TRBV14,NA,TRBJ1-3,CASSQGGAPGNTIYF,TGTGCCAGCAGCCAAGGTGGGGCTCCTGGAAACACCATATATTTT
NA,TRBV5-4,NA,TRBJ1-5,CASSLDGGQPQHF,TGTGCCAGCAGCCTGGACGGGGGGCAGCCCCAGCATTTT
NA,TRBV4-1,NA,TRBJ2-1,CASSQVYGNEQFF,TGCGCCAGCAGCCAAGTCTACGGGAATGAGCAGTTCTTC
NA,TRBV6-1,NA,TRBJ1-1,CASTPRLVNTEAFF,TGTGCCAGCACCCCCAGGCTGGTGAACACTGAAGCTTTCTTT
NA,TRBV27,NA,TRBJ1-6,CASRGGNSPLHF,TGTGCCAGTCGGGGGGGAAATTCACCCCTCCACTTT